These 28 T cell receptor beta chains were sequenced from one sample in a study of blood T cell repertoires in COVID-19. Some clones are missing from TCRdb's copy, which holds only in-frame ones; the method was immunoSEQ multiplex PCR. This table holds about 100,000 clones, 65% to 90% found once. Source material: peripheral blood. Receptor source: a man aged 80 or over with acute or convalescent COVID-19.

The chain couples TRBV30 to TRBJ2-2; D gene uncertain. This CDR3 spans 13 amino acids. V gave up 2 bases and J gave up 8 bases, with 12 bases separating them. Germline-derived CDR1 and CDR2 are GTSNPN and SVGIG (reference sequence). For the CDR3, the DNA is TGTGCCTGGAGTCGAGGCTCCTCTGGGGAGCTGTTTTTT. Its protein is CAWSRGSSGELFF.

The chain couples TRBV6-5 to TRBJ2-5; tentatively, D is TRBD1 (6 bases). The CDR3 runs 14 residues. Trimming pared 6 bases from V and 1 base from J, leaving 12 bases between. CDR1 is MNHEY, CDR2 SVGAGI, per germline. Here the CDR3 reads CASRPGQLQETQYF. The DNA for the CDR3 is TGTGCCAGCAGACCTGGACAGCTCCAAGAGACCCAGTACTTC.

This chain links TRBV5-1 with TRBJ2-2; a possible D gene is TRBD2 (5 bases). The CDR3 length is 11 residues. The V and J ends lost 4 bases and 8 bases respectively, with 6 bases between them. Germline V lookup: CDR1 SGHRS, CDR2 YFSETQ. In DNA form, the CDR3 reads TGCGCCAGCAGCCGGGAAGGGGAGCTGTTTTTT. Translating it yields CASSREGELFF.

The rearrangement joins TRBV27 to TRBJ2-2; 7 nucleotides agree with TRBD2. This CDR3 is 16 amino acids long. The V segment lost 4 bases and the J segment 4 bases; nucleotides outside the gene matches: 9. CDR1 MNHEY and CDR2 SMNVEV come from the germline V gene (reference sequence). CDR3 sequence (DNA): TGTGCCAGCAGTTGGTCGCACTCGGGGGGCACCGGGGAGCTGTTTTTT. This sequence encodes CASSWSHSGGTGELFF.

V gene TRBV9 combines with J gene TRBJ1-2; a weak D match, TRBD1 (5 bases). The germline gives CDR1 SGDLS, CDR2 YYNGEE. Between the trimmed V and J ends, which lost 0 bases and 2 bases, there was a span of 14 bases. This CDR3 contains 16 residues. CDR3 loop: CASSVGQIATNYGYTF. CDR3 bases: TGTGCCAGCAGCGTAGGACAGATTGCTACGAACTATGGCTACACCTTC.

The rearrangement uses TRBV5-8 and TRBJ1-2; no definite D call. The V end lost 2 bases, the J end lost 4 bases, and 6 bases lay between the germline ends. In germline, CDR1 is SGHTS, CDR2 YDEGEE. The CDR3 consists of 12 residues. In DNA form, the CDR3 reads TGTGCCAGCAGCTTAACGGGCTATGGCTACACCTTC. Its translation: CASSLTGYGYTF. Using reference TRBV5-8 and TRBJ1-2 for the parts outside the CDR3, the full variable domain is EAGVTQSPTHLIKTRGQQATLRCSPISGHTSVYWYQQALGLGLQFLLWYDEGEERNRGNFPPRFSGRQFPNYSSELNVNALELEDSALYLCASSLTGYGYTFGSGTRLTVV.

The chain joins TRBV27 to TRBJ1-1; possible D gene TRBD1, 5 bases. Germline lookup yields CDR1 MNHEY and CDR2 SMNVEV (reference sequence). The CDR3 contains 13 residues. V was trimmed by 3 bases and J by 7 bases, leaving 12 bases between them. This CDR3 is CASSLGGRDEAFF. The CDR3 nucleotides read TGTGCCAGCAGTTTGGGGGGAAGGGATGAAGCTTTCTTT.

The chain couples TRBV6-5 to TRBJ2-7, with TRBD1 as a possible D gene (6 bases). The germline V and J ends were trimmed by 0 bases and 2 bases, with 11 bases remaining between them. CDR1 and CDR2 (germline): MNHEY, SVGAGI. The CDR3 runs to 15 residues. CDR3 DNA: TGTGCCAGCAGTTACTCGACGGACAGCACCTACGAGCAGTACTTC. Translation: CASSYSTDSTYEQYF.

This clone appeared once. The chain couples TRBV18 to TRBJ2-6; perhaps TRBD1 as D (5 bases). The CDR3 is 13 amino acids. CDR1 and CDR2 (germline): KGHSH, LQKENI. Trimming took off 6 bases at V and 5 bases at J, with 8 bases between the two ends. CDR3 in DNA: TGTGCCAGCTCCCAGGACAGGGCCAACGTCCTGACTTTC. It is translated as CASSQDRANVLTF.

The rearrangement uses TRBV5-4 and TRBJ2-5; D is perhaps TRBD1 (5 bases). From germline, CDR1 is SGHNT and CDR2 YYREEE (reference sequence). The CDR3 totals 13 residues. The ends were cut back, 1 base at V and 4 bases at J, with 8 bases in the middle. The CDR3 protein is CASSLQGRETQYF. In DNA form, the CDR3 reads TGTGCCAGCAGCTTGCAGGGAAGAGAGACCCAGTACTTC.

The chain joins TRBV7-2 to TRBJ2-3; TRBD2 matches at 11 bases. The CDR3 is made up of 16 amino acids. CDR1 is SGHTA and CDR2 is FQGNSA in the germline V gene. Trimming took 6 bases from V and 0 from J; bases not matched to a gene: 5. The CDR3 here is CASSRTSGFSTDTQYF. The DNA of the CDR3 is TGTGCCAGCAGTCGGACTAGCGGGTTTAGCACAGATACGCAGTATTTT.

CDR3 sequence reads: CAWSSIQGIGELFF. In nucleotides, the CDR3 is TGTGCCTGGAGTTCAATACAGGGGATCGGGGAGCTGTTTTTT. The chain uses TRBV30 and TRBJ2-2; 7 nucleotides line up with TRBD1. The germline V gene encodes CDR1 GTSNPN and CDR2 SVGIG (reference sequence). Trimming took 2 bases from V and 7 from J; bases not matched to a gene: 7. CDR3 size: 14 residues.

CDR3 amino acids: CASSFTGDYGYTF. The CDR3 DNA is TGTGCCAGCAGCTTCACAGGGGACTATGGCTACACCTTC. The chain combines TRBV7-2 with TRBJ1-2; 7 bases line up with TRBD1. Losses at the gene ends were 3 bases for V and 3 bases for J; bases not matched to a gene: 1. The CDR3 is 13 residues long. Germline CDR1 and CDR2: SGHTA and FQGNSA.

This rearrangement joins TRBV6-4 to TRBJ2-1; 8 bases fit TRBD2. The J segment lost 4 bases and the V segment lost 4 bases, leaving 6 bases of the junction unmatched. The germline CDR1 and CDR2 sequences are MRHNA and SNTAGT. The CDR3 has 15 residues. CDR3 loop: CASSASGGLYNEQFF. The CDR3 bases are TGTGCCAGCAGTGCCAGCGGGGGATTATACAATGAGCAGTTCTTC.

This clone was recorded once. The chain is built from TRBV7-2 and TRBJ2-5; 8 nucleotides match TRBD1. With 2 bases clipped from V and 5 bases from J, the junction kept 10 bases outside the gene matches. CDR3 length: 16 amino acids. Per the germline V gene, CDR1 is SGHTA and CDR2 is FQGNSA. CDR3 DNA: TGTGCCAGCAGCTTAAACAGGGGACAGGTAACCGAGACCCAGTACTTC. Translation gives CASSLNRGQVTETQYF. The full variable domain, with the rest looked up from reference TRBV7-2 and TRBJ2-5, is GAGVSQSPSNKVTEKGKDVELRCDPISGHTALYWYRQSLGQGLEFLIYFQGNSAPDKSGLPSDRFSAERTGGSVSTLTIQRTQQEDSAVYLCASSLNRGQVTETQYFGPGTRLLVL.

This chain joins TRBV6-2 or TRBV6-3 and TRBJ2-3, with 8 bases aligning to TRBD2. Losses at the gene ends were 2 bases for V and 4 bases for J; bases not matched to a gene: 5. Germline V gives CDR1 MNHEY, CDR2 SVGEGT. CDR3 size: 15 residues. CDR3 in DNA: TGTGCCAGCAGTTACGGAGCGGGAGCACCAGATACGCAGTATTTT. Protein sequence: CASSYGAGAPDTQYF.

This chain uses TRBV12-3 or TRBV12-4 with TRBJ2-3; the D is unclear. The CDR3 is made up of 13 amino acids. Trimming left V 2 bases short and J 2 bases short, with 5 bases between. CDR3 DNA sequence: TGTGCCAGCAGTTTATTCTTCACAGATACGCAGTATTTT. Translating gives CASSLFFTDTQYF.

This chain joins TRBV19 and TRBJ1-5; D might be TRBD1 (5 bases). The CDR3 is 13 residues long. CDR1 and CDR2 from the germline V gene are LNHDA and SQIVND (reference sequence). Trimming took off 5 bases at V and 2 bases at J, with 7 bases between the two ends. CDR3 DNA sequence: TGTGCCAGTAGTGAAGGGGGCAATCAGCCCCAGCATTTT. Protein sequence: CASSEGGNQPQHF.

V usage is TRBV18 and J usage is TRBJ1-3; D unclear. The germline V gene has CDR1 KGHSH and CDR2 LQKENI. This CDR3 region has 14 residues. Between the trimmed V and J ends, which lost 4 bases and 0 bases, there was a span of 7 bases. CDR3 in amino acids: CASSRRSSGNTIYF. In DNA form, the CDR3 reads TGTGCCAGCTCACGCAGGTCCTCTGGAAACACCATATATTTT.

J is TRBJ2-7 and V is TRBV7-2, with 8 bases lining up with TRBD2. Per the germline V gene, CDR1 is SGHTA and CDR2 is FQGNSA. V shed 1 base, J shed 6 bases, and the junction held 5 bases outside the gene matches. This CDR3 spans 14 amino acids. The CDR3 DNA sequence: TGTGCCAGCAGCTTAGTCACTAGCGGCACCGAGCAGTACTTC. It is translated as CASSLVTSGTEQYF.

This rearrangement joins TRBV5-4 to TRBJ1-2; the D gene is possibly TRBD1 (6 bases). This CDR3 spans 14 amino acids. Trimming took off 4 bases at V and 2 bases at J, with 12 bases between the two ends. Germline CDR1 is SGHNT and CDR2 is YYREEE (reference sequence). The CDR3 sequence is CASSVTRGNYGYTF. Written as DNA, the CDR3 is TGTGCCAGCAGCGTCACCAGGGGAAACTATGGCTACACCTTC.

The J gene is TRBJ2-7, the V gene TRBV28; 7 nucleotides line up with TRBD2. The J segment lost 0 bases and the V segment lost 3 bases, leaving 2 bases of the junction unmatched. The CDR3 extends over 14 amino acids. CDR1 and CDR2 (germline): MDHEN, SYDVKM. The CDR3, as DNA: TGTGCCAGCAGTTTTGGGGGGGGCTCCTACGAGCAGTACTTC. Residues: CASSFGGGSYEQYF. Full variable domain (remainder filled in from reference TRBV28 and TRBJ2-7): DVKVTQSSRYLVKRTGEKVFLECVQDMDHENMFWYRQDPGLGLRLIYFSYDVKMKEKGDIPEGYSVSREKKERFSLILESASTNQTSMYLCASSFGGGSYEQYFGPGTRLTVT.

The V gene is TRBV11-1, the J gene TRBJ1-1; D is possibly TRBD1 (6 bases). There are 12 residues in the CDR3. Per germline, CDR1 SGHAT and CDR2 FQDESV (reference sequence). V lost 8 bases, J lost 7 bases, and 14 bases lay in between. The CDR3 nucleotides read TGTGCCAGCGGAGACAGGAAAAATGAAGCTTTCTTT. Amino acid sequence: CASGDRKNEAFF. The full variable domain, rest sourced from reference TRBV11-1 and TRBJ1-1, is EAEVAQSPRYKITEKSQAVAFWCDPISGHATLYWYRQILGQGPELLVQFQDESVVDDSQLPKDRFSAERLKGVDSTLKIQPAELGDSAMYLCASGDRKNEAFFGQGTRLTVV.

The chain combines TRBV29-1 with TRBJ2-7; TRBD1 aligns across 10 bases. Germline V gene lookup returns CDR1 SQVTM and CDR2 ANQGSEA. Trimming took 1 base from V and 7 from J; bases not matched to a gene: 4. The CDR3 runs to 13 residues. CDR3 loop: CSVEVGQGREQYF. DNA for the CDR3: TGCAGCGTTGAAGTGGGACAGGGGCGGGAGCAGTACTTC.

This chain connects TRBV7-3 to TRBJ2-1; TRBD2 aligns across 13 bases. The CDR3 spans 15 residues. The germline gives CDR1 SGHTA, CDR2 FQGTGA. The trim removed 3 bases at V and 10 bases at J, leaving 6 bases unmatched. CDR3: CASSFGLAGDGEQFF. The CDR3 bases are TGTGCCAGCAGCTTCGGACTAGCGGGAGATGGCGAGCAGTTCTTC.

The CDR3 protein is CASRLAGGYDTQYF. CDR3 in DNA: TGTGCCAGCAGACTAGCGGGGGGATATGATACGCAGTATTTT. This chain connects TRBV7-2 to TRBJ2-3; 12 positions agree with TRBD2. CDR1 SGHTA and CDR2 FQGNSA come from the germline V gene. The CDR3 length is 14 residues. The V gene end was trimmed by 6 bases and the J gene end by 6 bases; junction bases not matched to a gene: 4.

The chain joins TRBV29-1 to TRBJ2-5; 10 bases are shared with TRBD1. The CDR3 covers 13 residues. V was clipped by 6 bases and J by 5 bases; unmatched bases: 6. CDR1 is SQVTM, CDR2 ANQGSEA, per germline. The CDR3 protein is CSVGQGRRETQYF. The CDR3 DNA is TGCAGCGTGGGACAGGGGAGGCGGGAGACCCAGTACTTC.

The rearrangement links TRBV28 to TRBJ1-6; D is unresolved. This CDR3 spans 16 amino acids. Trimming pared 6 bases from V and 7 bases from J, leaving 19 bases between. Per the germline V gene, CDR1 is MDHEN and CDR2 is SYDVKM. The CDR3 protein is CASRPPGEGANSPLHF. In DNA form, the CDR3 reads TGTGCCAGCAGGCCCCCTGGGGAGGGCGCGAATTCACCCCTCCACTTT.